Listed below are T cell receptor beta chains from one sample, sequenced in a study of Ad26.COV2.S vaccination and SARS-CoV-2 variants. Libraries were prepared by immunoSEQ multiplex PCR; TCRdb keeps only in-frame clonotypes and omits some of them. Seen here are 300,000 to 450,000 clones, about 91% observed once, and the top ten hold about 3.9%. The sequencing here drew on peripheral blood, taken after recovery from COVID-19. The receptors come from a human donor who had recovered from COVID-19. Each CDR3 is given with its conserved first and last residue. The D gene is left open where the match is weak. Only part of the rows carry a size: once, few, many, or a class if the clone is expanded.

CDR3: CASSPRSQWGHYGYTF
DNA: TGTGCCAGCAGCCCGAGGTCACAGTGGGGCCACTATGGCTACACCTTC
size: .
J: TRBJ1-2
D: .
V: TRBV9

CDR3: CASHGIYGYTF
DNA: TGTGCCAGCCATGGAATCTATGGCTACACCTTC
size: once
J: TRBJ1-2
D: .
V: TRBV5-4

CDR3: CASSGLGQVTEAFF
DNA: TGCGCCAGCAGCGGTTTGGGACAGGTCACTGAAGCTTTCTTT
size: .
J: TRBJ1-1
D: TRBD1
V: TRBV5-1

CDR3: CASSIGPGRGRIGTGELFF
DNA: TGTGCCAGCAGCATAGGCCCGGGGAGGGGGCGAATAGGCACCGGGGAGCTGTTTTTT
size: once
J: TRBJ2-2
D: .
V: TRBV11-2

CDR3: CASSGVGGTEAFF
DNA: TGTGCCAGCAGCGGAGTAGGGGGCACTGAAGCTTTCTTT
size: few
J: TRBJ1-1
D: .
V: TRBV7-9

CDR3: CASSSRAFGTQYF
DNA: TGTGCCAGCAGCTCCCGGGCCTTCGGAACGCAGTATTTT
size: .
J: TRBJ2-3
D: .
V: TRBV11-2

CDR3: CASSGRGNYNEQFF
DNA: TGCGCCAGCAGTGGGCGCGGGAACTACAATGAGCAGTTCTTC
size: .
J: TRBJ2-1
D: .
V: TRBV10-1

CDR3: CASSQVTGGPNEQFF
DNA: TGCGCCAGCAGCCAAGTCACGGGGGGGCCGAATGAGCAGTTCTTC
size: once
J: TRBJ2-1
D: TRBD2
V: TRBV4-1

CDR3: CATSIGQGRPRMGYTF
DNA: TGTGCCACCAGCATAGGACAGGGTAGACCCCGTATGGGCTACACCTTC
size: .
J: TRBJ1-2
D: TRBD1
V: TRBV15

CDR3: CASSIDGGGTDTQYF
DNA: TGTGCCAGTAGTATAGATGGCGGGGGTACAGATACGCAGTATTTT
size: .
J: TRBJ2-3
D: TRBD2
V: TRBV19

CDR3: CASNMDSWSGPQHF
DNA: TGTGCCAGCAATATGGACTCTTGGTCGGGACCCCAGCATTTT
size: .
J: TRBJ1-5
D: .
V: TRBV19

CDR3: CASSLLAGATDTQYF
DNA: TGTGCCAGCAGCTTACTAGCGGGGGCCACAGATACGCAGTATTTT
size: once
J: TRBJ2-3
D: TRBD2
V: TRBV5-8

CDR3: CAISDHPETQYF
DNA: TGTGCCATCAGTGACCACCCCGAGACCCAGTACTTC
size: .
J: TRBJ2-5
D: .
V: TRBV10-3

CDR3: CAISESVGQETQYF
DNA: TGTGCCATCAGTGAGTCTGTGGGACAAGAGACCCAGTACTTC
size: .
J: TRBJ2-5
D: .
V: TRBV10-3

CDR3: CASSLDNAVEAFF
DNA: TGCGCCAGCAGCTTGGACAACGCAGTTGAAGCTTTCTTT
size: .
J: TRBJ1-1
D: .
V: TRBV5-1

CDR3: CASRGTANEKLFF
DNA: TGTGCCAGCAGGGGGACGGCGAATGAAAAACTGTTTTTT
size: .
J: TRBJ1-4
D: .
V: TRBV2

CDR3: CASSPKDREAKNIQYF
DNA: TGTGCCAGCAGCCCGAAGGACAGGGAGGCCAAAAACATTCAGTACTTC
size: .
J: TRBJ2-4
D: TRBD1
V: TRBV7-9

CDR3: CASSPSRRTDRSYEQYF
DNA: TGTGCCAGCAGCCCATCCCGGAGGACAGATCGCTCCTACGAGCAGTACTTC
size: .
J: TRBJ2-7
D: .
V: TRBV11-2

CDR3: CASRAGNTIYF
DNA: TGTGCCAGCAGGGCAGGAAACACCATATATTTT
size: few
J: TRBJ1-3
D: .
V: TRBV6-6

CDR3: CAIINRFDEQFF
DNA: TGTGCCATCATTAACCGATTCGATGAGCAGTTCTTC
size: .
J: TRBJ2-1
D: .
V: TRBV10-3

CDR3: CASIRTLQYF
DNA: TGTGCCAGCATTCGAACATTACAGTACTTC
size: .
J: TRBJ2-7
D: .
V: TRBV2

CDR3: CASSLEVRSSYEQYF
DNA: TGTGCCAGCAGCTTGGAGGTCCGTTCCTCCTACGAGCAGTACTTC
size: .
J: TRBJ2-7
D: .
V: TRBV5-4

CDR3: CSVDIGRGKKLFF
DNA: TGCAGCGTCGACATTGGACGAGGGAAAAAACTGTTTTTT
size: .
J: TRBJ1-4
D: .
V: TRBV29-1

CDR3: CASSSPTSGVSSYNEQFF
DNA: TGTGCCAGCAGCTCCCCGACTAGCGGGGTTAGCTCCTACAATGAGCAGTTCTTC
size: .
J: TRBJ2-1
D: TRBD2
V: TRBV7-8

CDR3: CSVVSINSSYNEQFF
DNA: TGCAGCGTTGTATCCATTAACAGCTCCTACAATGAGCAGTTCTTC
size: .
J: TRBJ2-1
D: .
V: TRBV29-1

CDR3: CASSVVGGGAMDNEQFF
DNA: TGTGCCAGCAGCGTTGTTGGAGGGGGGGCCATGGACAATGAGCAGTTCTTC
size: .
J: TRBJ2-1
D: .
V: TRBV9

CDR3: CASGLQPSQPQHF
DNA: TGTGCTAGTGGTTTACAGCCCAGTCAGCCCCAGCATTTT
size: .
J: TRBJ1-5
D: .
V: TRBV12-5

CDR3: CASSRGRAGANVLTF
DNA: TGTGCCAGCAGTAGGGGCAGGGCTGGGGCCAACGTCCTGACTTTC
size: .
J: TRBJ2-6
D: .
V: TRBV2

CDR3: CASGPTPGQGTGNQPQHF
DNA: TGTGCTAGTGGCCCTACTCCGGGACAGGGTACGGGCAATCAGCCCCAGCATTTT
size: .
J: TRBJ1-5
D: TRBD1
V: TRBV12-5

CDR3: CASAGITMNTEAFF
DNA: TGTGCTAGTGCTGGGATTACTATGAACACTGAAGCTTTCTTT
size: .
J: TRBJ1-1
D: .
V: TRBV12-5

CDR3: CASNLGGAVKNIQYF
DNA: TGTGCCAGCAACCTGGGGGGGGCCGTCAAAAACATTCAGTACTTC
size: .
J: TRBJ2-4
D: .
V: TRBV6-5

CDR3: CASSLAVGLSSGNTIYF
DNA: TGCGCCAGCAGCTTGGCCGTCGGACTAAGCTCTGGAAACACCATATATTTT
size: .
J: TRBJ1-3
D: .
V: TRBV5-1

CDR3: CASSQRGQGVLTEAFF
DNA: TGCGCCAGCAGCCAACGTGGACAGGGGGTATTAACTGAAGCTTTCTTT
size: .
J: TRBJ1-1
D: TRBD1
V: TRBV4-1

CDR3: CASSPLGGVEAFF
DNA: TGTGCCAGCTCACCCCTAGGCGGAGTTGAAGCTTTCTTT
size: .
J: TRBJ1-1
D: .
V: TRBV18

CDR3: CASSELGVGYGYTF
DNA: TGTGCCAGCAGTGAATTGGGGGTCGGATATGGCTACACCTTC
size: .
J: TRBJ1-2
D: .
V: TRBV25-1

CDR3: CASSPDTYNEQFF
DNA: TGCGCCAGCAGCCCGGACACATACAATGAGCAGTTCTTC
size: .
J: TRBJ2-1
D: .
V: TRBV5-1

CDR3: CASSEYRGTGGEKLFF
DNA: TGTGCCAGCAGTGAATATCGAGGAACAGGAGGGGAAAAACTGTTTTTT
size: .
J: TRBJ1-4
D: .
V: TRBV25-1

CDR3: CASSLWQTNSGNTIYF
DNA: TGTGCCAGCAGCTTATGGCAAACTAACTCTGGAAACACCATATATTTT
size: .
J: TRBJ1-3
D: .
V: TRBV11-2

CDR3: CASSPGTDLYGYTF
DNA: TGTGCCAGCAGCCCCGGGACAGACCTCTATGGCTACACCTTC
size: .
J: TRBJ1-2
D: TRBD1
V: TRBV5-6

CDR3: CASAASVGTEAFF
DNA: TGTGCTAGTGCCGCGAGTGTGGGGACTGAAGCTTTCTTT
size: .
J: TRBJ1-1
D: .
V: TRBV12-5

CDR3: CASSQGATDTQYF
DNA: TGCGCCAGCAGCCAAGGTGCCACAGATACGCAGTATTTT
size: .
J: TRBJ2-3
D: .
V: TRBV4-3